The 30 T cell receptor beta chains below all came from one sample that was sequenced in a study of shared clonotypes between healthy human individuals. Profiled with immunoSEQ multiplex PCR; TCRdb holds only in-frame clones, not every one. The repertoire has some 2 million clones, 85% to 95% of them found once; the top ten carry 0.13%. Sequencing was performed on naive CD4+ T cells sorted from blood. Subset in this sample: CD45RA+ positively selected. The receptor source for this set is a man aged 18 to 29 in good health.

The chain combines TRBV11-1 with TRBJ2-7; 10 bases map to TRBD1. With 8 bases clipped from V and 5 bases from J, the junction kept 3 bases outside the gene matches. Germline V lookup: CDR1 SGHAT, CDR2 FQDESV (reference sequence). CDR3 size: 12 residues. CDR3 sequence reads: CASLDRGNEQYF. The CDR3 coding sequence is TGTGCCAGCCTGGACAGGGGGAACGAGCAGTACTTC.

The chain combines TRBV10-2 with TRBJ2-1; 7 bases fit TRBD2. CDR3 size: 16 residues. J was trimmed by 5 bases and V by 8 bases; bases with no gene match: 15. The V gene's germline CDR1 is WSHSY and CDR2 SAAADI. The CDR3 here is CASHPWRGFVHNEQFF. As DNA, the CDR3 is TGCGCCAGCCACCCCTGGCGGGGGTTTGTACACAATGAGCAGTTCTTC.

The CDR3 DNA sequence: TGTGCCAGCAGTTTATCGTGGACCTCAGGACAAAGAGGCGAGCAGTACTTC. Protein: CASSLSWTSGQRGEQYF. This chain connects TRBV27 to TRBJ2-7; D possibly corresponds to TRBD1 (5 bases). V was trimmed by 0 bases and J by 6 bases, leaving 21 bases between them. There are 17 residues in the CDR3. Germline V gene sequence: CDR1 MNHEY, CDR2 SMNVEV (reference sequence).

The V call is TRBV30, the J call TRBJ1-2; perhaps TRBD1 as D (6 bases). V gave up 3 bases and J gave up 4 bases, with 18 bases separating them. The CDR3 has 15 amino acids. CDR1 is GTSNPN, CDR2 SVGIG, per germline (reference sequence). CDR3 region: CAWSPLREGGYGYTF. The CDR3 DNA follows: TGTGCCTGGAGCCCCCTTAGGGAGGGGGGCTATGGCTACACCTTC.

The CDR3 DNA reads TGTGCCAGCTCACCAGACAGGAATAACTACGAGCAGTACTTC. The encoded protein is CASSPDRNNYEQYF. J is TRBJ2-7 and V is TRBV18; possibly TRBD1 for D (6 bases). From germline, CDR1 is KGHSH and CDR2 LQKENI. V was clipped by 2 bases and J by 3 bases, with 11 bases between them. The CDR3 extends over 14 amino acids.

The chain couples TRBV18 to TRBJ2-7; D ambiguous. The V end was cut by 2 bases, the J end by 3 bases, with 8 bases between. The CDR3 has 13 amino acids. Germline CDR1 KGHSH, CDR2 LQKENI. CDR3: CASSPTDLYEQYF. Here the CDR3 DNA reads TGTGCCAGCTCACCAACGGATCTCTACGAGCAGTACTTC.

This clone was detected a few times. Other DNA variants within this sample encode the same CDR3. The chain employs TRBV11-2 and TRBJ2-7; 8 positions agree with TRBD1. The germline V gene has CDR1 SGHAT and CDR2 FQNNGV. The J segment lost 0 bases and the V segment lost 5 bases, leaving 6 bases of the junction unmatched. This CDR3 has 15 residues. The CDR3: CASSLRTGGSYEQYF. The CDR3 nucleotides read TGTGCCAGCAGCCTTAGAACAGGGGGCTCCTACGAGCAGTACTTC.

This CDR3 is CASSGGTSGSRYEQYF. The DNA of the CDR3 is TGTGCCAGCAGCGGGGGGACTAGCGGGAGTCGCTACGAGCAGTACTTC. The rearrangement uses TRBV5-7 and TRBJ2-7, with 14 bases identical to TRBD2. TRBV5-7 is labeled an ORF, and its function is uncertain. The CDR3 is 16 amino acids. V lost 4 bases, J lost 3 bases, and 6 bases stayed unmatched.

The gene calls are TRBV7-9 and TRBJ2-2, with TRBD2 matching 8 bases. The ends lost 2 bases at V and 5 bases at J; junction bases unmatched: 7. The length of the CDR3 is 16 residues. The germline gives CDR1 SEHNR, CDR2 FQNEAQ (reference sequence). DNA of the CDR3: TGTGCCAGCAGCTTACCGGGACTAGAGTCGACCGGGGAGCTGTTTTTT. It codes for CASSLPGLESTGELFF.

This chain connects TRBV5-4 to TRBJ2-5, with D perhaps matching TRBD2 (6 bases). Trimming removed 8 bases at V and 5 bases at J, with 16 bases between. CDR1 and CDR2 from the germline V gene are SGHNT and YYREEE (reference sequence). The CDR3 is made up of 13 amino acids. The chain's CDR3 is CASSGVDVETQYF. CDR3 in DNA: TGTGCCAGTTCGGGGGTGGACGTCGAGACCCAGTACTTC. Full variable domain (outside the CDR3, taken from reference TRBV5-4 and TRBJ2-5): ETGVTQSPTHLIKTRGQQVTLRCSSQSGHNTVSWYQQALGQGPQFIFQYYREEENGRGNFPPRFSGLQFPNYSSELNVNALELDDSALYLCASSGVDVETQYFGPGTRLLVL.

To note about this clone: An end of the junction differs from the germline gene, which may be a read error. V is TRBV4-2 and J is TRBJ2-1; no reliable D call. This CDR3 has 15 residues. Germline CDR1 LGHNA, CDR2 YNFKEQ. The CDR3 bases are TGTGCCAGCAGCCAAGATCCGACAACCTACAATAAGCAGTTCTTC. Encoded protein: CASSQDPTTYNKQFF.

The chain employs TRBV7-3 and TRBJ2-1, with 11 bases fitting TRBD2. Trimming took 6 bases from V and 8 from J; bases not matched to a gene: 6. CDR1 is SGHTA and CDR2 is FQGTGA in the germline V gene. This CDR3 has 14 residues. The CDR3 sequence: CASSLAGGPDEQFF. CDR3 nucleotides: TGTGCCAGCAGTTTAGCGGGGGGGCCGGATGAGCAGTTCTTC.

The chain joins TRBV7-3 to TRBJ1-2, with 8 bases matching TRBD1. V was clipped by 5 bases and J by 6 bases; unmatched bases: 14. This CDR3 region has 16 residues. CDR1 and CDR2 from the germline V gene are SGHTA and FQGTGA. This CDR3 reads CASSPDRVGPNNGYTF. The CDR3 coding sequence is TGTGCCAGCAGCCCGGACAGGGTAGGGCCCAATAATGGCTACACCTTC.

About this clone itself: Other nucleotide sequences from this sample produce the same CDR3. The gene calls are TRBV7-9 and TRBJ1-1; no firm D call. The CDR3 is 13 amino acids. CDR1 and CDR2 (germline): SEHNR, FQNEAQ (reference sequence). V dropped 2 bases and J dropped 1 base, with 5 bases sitting between them. CDR3 residues: CASSLTENTEAFF. The CDR3 nucleotides read TGTGCCAGCAGCTTAACGGAGAACACTGAAGCTTTCTTT.

This chain uses TRBV7-9 with TRBJ1-1, with D tentatively TRBD1 (5 bases). V lost 7 bases to trimming and J lost 7 bases, with 19 bases between them. The germline CDR1 and CDR2 sequences are SEHNR and FQNEAQ (reference sequence). The CDR3 is 14 amino acids. CDR3 loop: CASNYGGYSFEAFF. DNA for the CDR3: TGTGCCAGCAATTATGGGGGGTACTCTTTTGAAGCTTTCTTT. Combining the CDR3 with reference TRBV7-9 and TRBJ1-1 gives the whole variable domain DTGVSQNPRHKITKRGQNVTFRCDPISEHNRLYWYRQTLGQGPEFLTYFQNEAQLEKSRLLSDRFSAERPKGSFSTLEIQRTEQGDSAMYLCASNYGGYSFEAFFGQGTRLTVV.

With respect to this clone: Other DNA sequences in the sample encode the same CDR3. V usage is TRBV2 and J usage is TRBJ2-7, with 10 bases lining up with TRBD1. Per the germline V gene, CDR1 is SNHLY and CDR2 is FYNNEI. The V gene end was trimmed by 6 bases and the J gene end by 5 bases; junction bases not matched to a gene: 7. This CDR3 region has 14 residues. The CDR3 nucleotides are TGTGCCAGCAGGTTGGGACAGGGGTTCCACGAGCAGTACTTC. Translating gives CASRLGQGFHEQYF.

This clone is a singleton in its sample. The chain has TRBV7-9 and TRBJ1-2, with D unresolved. This CDR3 has 13 amino acids. Deletions cut 2 bases from V and 3 bases from J, with 7 bases between. The germline CDR1 and CDR2 sequences are SEHNR and FQNEAQ (reference sequence). CDR3 sequence: CASSLNRDYGYTF. The CDR3 nucleotides are TGTGCCAGCAGCTTAAATAGGGACTATGGCTACACCTTC.

The V and J genes are TRBV7-2 and TRBJ2-3, with a weak D call TRBD2 (8 bases). CDR1 and CDR2 from the germline V gene are SGHTA and FQGNSA. V was clipped by 3 bases and J by 1 base, with 17 bases between them. The CDR3 contains 17 residues. The CDR3 DNA is TGTGCCAGCAGCTTCAGGGCGGGGGGACAGCGCACAGATACGCAGTATTTT. This encodes CASSFRAGGQRTDTQYF.

As DNA, the CDR3 is TGTGCCATCAGTGAGTCGGGGGGACTACGTAACAATGAGCAGTTCTTC. Amino acid sequence: CAISESGGLRNNEQFF. This chain joins TRBV10-3 and TRBJ2-1; 7 nucleotides line up with TRBD2. The CDR3 consists of 16 residues. The junction had 7 bases not matched to a gene; V was cut back by 0 bases and J by 5 bases. Germline V CDR1 and CDR2: ENHRY, SYGVKD.

V and J are TRBV10-3 and TRBJ2-3; D is perhaps TRBD2 (6 bases). CDR1 and CDR2 from the germline V gene are ENHRY and SYGVKD. V lost 4 bases and J 3 bases, leaving 11 bases between the germline ends. This CDR3 spans 14 amino acids. CDR3 in DNA: TGTGCCATCAGTGCGCGGGGTACTACAGATACGCAGTATTTT. Translating gives CAISARGTTDTQYF.

The chain links TRBV5-6 to TRBJ2-7; TRBD2 matches 8 bases. The CDR3 length is 16 residues. Germline V gene sequence: CDR1 SGHDT, CDR2 YYEEEE. V lost 4 bases to trimming and J lost 1 base; unmatched junction nucleotides: 10. This CDR3 reads CASSPGGLAASYEQYF. DNA of the CDR3: TGTGCCAGCAGCCCGGGGGGGCTAGCAGCATCCTACGAGCAGTACTTC.

The chain employs TRBV6-5 and TRBJ2-5; 8 positions match TRBD2. Germline values: CDR1 MNHEY, CDR2 SVGAGI. The CDR3 length is 12 residues. V trimming: 8 bases; J trimming: 7 bases; junction bases outside the gene matches: 6. The CDR3 region has the DNA TGTGCCAGCCGGCGGGAGGACCTGACCCAGTACTTC. Its protein is CASRREDLTQYF.

The genes are TRBV4-1 and TRBJ2-1; no reliable D call. V was trimmed by 2 bases and J by 0 bases, leaving 8 bases between them. CDR3 length: 15 amino acids. The germline CDR1 and CDR2 sequences are MGHRA and YSYEKL. CDR3 amino acids: CASSQSTGSYNEQFF. CDR3 in DNA: TGCGCCAGCAGCCAATCCACCGGCTCCTACAATGAGCAGTTCTTC.

This chain uses TRBV4-1 with TRBJ2-7, with no clear D. V shed 6 bases and J shed 2 bases, with 14 bases lying between them. In germline, CDR1 is MGHRA, CDR2 YSYEKL. The CDR3 totals 14 residues. The DNA for the CDR3 is TGCGCCAGCAGTCTCGACTTGGCAGCCTACGAGCAGTACTTC. This codes for CASSLDLAAYEQYF.

This rearrangement joins TRBV7-9 to TRBJ1-1; D is perhaps TRBD1 (5 bases). Germline V gene sequence: CDR1 SEHNR, CDR2 FQNEAQ (reference sequence). The V gene lost 2 bases and the J gene lost 5 bases, with 12 bases spanning the gap. The CDR3 extends over 14 amino acids. The CDR3 bases are TGTGCCAGCAGCTTAATGGGGCTGGGGACTGAAGCTTTCTTT. Its protein product is CASSLMGLGTEAFF.

V and J are TRBV5-6 and TRBJ1-4; D not certain. V was clipped by 2 bases and J by 5 bases, with 16 bases between them. This CDR3 is built from 16 residues. Per the germline V gene, CDR1 is SGHDT and CDR2 is YYEEEE. In nucleotides, the CDR3 is TGTGCCAGCAGCTTAGGTTCGCTGAAGGGAAATGAAAAACTGTTTTTT. This gives the protein CASSLGSLKGNEKLFF. The whole variable domain, remainder taken from reference TRBV5-6 and TRBJ1-4, is DAGVTQSPTHLIKTRGQQVTLRCSPKSGHDTVSWYQQALGQGPQFIFQYYEEEERQRGNFPDRFSGHQFPNYSSELNVNALLLGDSALYLCASSLGSLKGNEKLFFGSGTQLSVL.

This chain uses TRBV6-5 with TRBJ1-2; tentatively, D is TRBD1 (5 bases). In germline, CDR1 is MNHEY, CDR2 SVGAGI. With 4 bases removed from V and 4 bases from J, the gap between germline ends came to 16 bases. This CDR3 is 15 amino acids long. In DNA form, the CDR3 reads TGTGCCAGCAGTTCCCCCGGTGGGGCTCGCTATGGCTACACCTTC. Encoded protein: CASSSPGGARYGYTF.

The chain combines TRBV30 with TRBJ2-3, with 14 bases aligning to TRBD2. This CDR3 region has 16 residues. CDR1 GTSNPN and CDR2 SVGIG come from the germline V gene (reference sequence). V shed 1 base, J shed 7 bases, and the junction held 7 bases outside the gene matches. CDR3 coding DNA: TGTGCCTGGAGTGGCGGACTAGCGGGGGGCTCCAATACGCAGTATTTT. This encodes CAWSGGLAGGSNTQYF.

The V gene is TRBV25-1, the J gene TRBJ1-2; the match to TRBD1 covers 12 bases. V was clipped by 5 bases and J by 3 bases; unmatched bases: 10. Germline V gives CDR1 MGHDK, CDR2 SYGVNS. CDR3 length: 17 residues. CDR3 nucleotide sequence: TGTGCCAGCAGTACTGGGACAGGGGGCATCTGGGACTATGGCTACACCTTC. Protein sequence: CASSTGTGGIWDYGYTF.

Notes on this clone: A far larger clone is off by one base, so a read error is likely. The same CDR3 is also encoded by other DNA sequences in this sample. This sequence joins TRBV30 and TRBJ2-7; D not certain. The CDR3 covers 12 residues. Looked up from germline, CDR1 is GTSNPN and CDR2 is SVGIG (reference sequence). The germline V and J ends were trimmed by 0 bases and 3 bases, with 6 bases remaining between them. CDR3 sequence (DNA): TGTGCCTGGAGTGTACAAGGCTACGAGCAGTACTTC. Translating gives CAWSVQGYEQYF.